Listed here is a single TCR beta chain. Its antigen remains unidentified. The repertoire was sequenced with immunoSEQ multiplex PCR; TCRdb's copy has only in-frame clones and lacks some. The table includes under 95,000 clones, about nine tenths detected once. Germline V gives CDR1 LGHDT, CDR2 YNNKEL (reference sequence). CDR3 length equals 16 residues. With 3 bases removed from V and 0 bases from J, the gap between germline ends came to 14 bases. Analysis merged second doses at about 4 or about 12 weeks. This record comes from a study of T cell responses to AZD1222 COVID-19 vaccine. Study observations and caveats: Spike-spanning, vaccine-associated CD4 TCRs were dominant at 160-218 and 743-854. Only a handful of AZD1222 recipients were seropositive at baseline.

The sequencing here drew on peripheral blood, taken 28 days after the second AZD1222 dose. This receptor was obtained from an adult who received the AZD1222 COVID-19 vaccine. The V and J genes are TRBV3-1 (or the pseudogene TRBV3-2) and TRBJ1-2, with D tentatively TRBD1 (6 bases). CDR3 in amino acids: CASSQPWTDPNYGYTF. CDR3 nucleotides: TGTGCCAGCAGCCAGCCGTGGACAGATCCTAACTATGGCTACACCTTC.